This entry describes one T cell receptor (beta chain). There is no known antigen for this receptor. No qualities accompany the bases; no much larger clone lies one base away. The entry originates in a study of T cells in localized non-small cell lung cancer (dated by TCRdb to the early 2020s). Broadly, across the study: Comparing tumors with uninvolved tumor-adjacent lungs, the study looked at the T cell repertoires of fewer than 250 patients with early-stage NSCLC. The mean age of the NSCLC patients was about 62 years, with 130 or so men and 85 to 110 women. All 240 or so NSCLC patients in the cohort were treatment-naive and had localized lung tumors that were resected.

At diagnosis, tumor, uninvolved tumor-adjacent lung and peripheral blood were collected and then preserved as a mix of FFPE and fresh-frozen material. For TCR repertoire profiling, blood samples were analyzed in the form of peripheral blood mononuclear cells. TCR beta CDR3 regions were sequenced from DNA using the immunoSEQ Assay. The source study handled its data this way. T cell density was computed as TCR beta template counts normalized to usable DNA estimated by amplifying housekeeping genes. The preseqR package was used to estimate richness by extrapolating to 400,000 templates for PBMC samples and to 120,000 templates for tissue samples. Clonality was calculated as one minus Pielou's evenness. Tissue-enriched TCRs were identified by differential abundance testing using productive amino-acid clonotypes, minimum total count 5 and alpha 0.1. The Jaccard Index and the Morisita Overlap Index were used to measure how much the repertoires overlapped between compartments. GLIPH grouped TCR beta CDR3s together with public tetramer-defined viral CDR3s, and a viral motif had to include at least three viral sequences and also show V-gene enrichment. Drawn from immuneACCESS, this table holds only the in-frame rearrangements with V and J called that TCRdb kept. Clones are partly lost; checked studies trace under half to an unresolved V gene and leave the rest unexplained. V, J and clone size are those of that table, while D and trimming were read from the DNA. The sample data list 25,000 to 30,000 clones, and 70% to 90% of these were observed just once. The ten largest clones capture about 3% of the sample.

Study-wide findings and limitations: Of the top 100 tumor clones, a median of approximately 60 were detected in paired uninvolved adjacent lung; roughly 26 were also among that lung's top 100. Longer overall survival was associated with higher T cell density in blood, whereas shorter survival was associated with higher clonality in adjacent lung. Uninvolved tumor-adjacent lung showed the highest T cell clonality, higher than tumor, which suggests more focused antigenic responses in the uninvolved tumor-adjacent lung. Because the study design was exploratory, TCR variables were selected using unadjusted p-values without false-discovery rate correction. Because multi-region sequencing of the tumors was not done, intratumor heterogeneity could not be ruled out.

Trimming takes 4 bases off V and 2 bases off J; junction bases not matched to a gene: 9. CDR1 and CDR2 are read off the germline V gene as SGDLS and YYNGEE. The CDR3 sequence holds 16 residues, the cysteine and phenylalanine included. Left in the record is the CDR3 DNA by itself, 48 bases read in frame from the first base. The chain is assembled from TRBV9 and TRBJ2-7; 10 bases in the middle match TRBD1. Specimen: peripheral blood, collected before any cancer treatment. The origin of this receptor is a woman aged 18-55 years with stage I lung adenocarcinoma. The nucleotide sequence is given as TGTGCCAGCAGCCCCAGAGGGGACAGGGGAACCTACGAGCAGTACTTC. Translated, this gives CASSPRGDRGTYEQYF.